Below, 28 T cell receptor beta chains from the same sample are listed, as sequenced in a study of human T cells and chemical hapten exposure. Time point in this sample: patch test 3, about 24 weeks after DPC sensitization. Treatment reported: therapeutic diphenylcyclopropenone sensitization with weekly scalp DPC. TCRdb ran MiXCR on the RACE reads and lists one entry per CDR3 protein. The table records about 160,000 distinct CDR3 sequences, about 30% of them present only once. Source: whole blood, taken in connection with sensitization to the hapten diphenylcyclopropenone (DPC). The source of these receptors is a woman under 30 with alopecia areata. Some clones in this sample may be carry-over from other donors' samples.

V gene TRBV3-1 combines with J gene TRBJ2-7; 8 positions agree with TRBD1. The V segment lost 3 bases and the J segment 2 bases; nucleotides outside the gene matches: 3. The CDR3 consists of 14 residues. Germline lookup yields CDR1 LGHDT and CDR2 YNNKEL (reference sequence). In DNA form, the CDR3 reads TGTGCCAGCAGCCACCGGACAGGGCCCTACGAGCAGTACTTC. Translation gives CASSHRTGPYEQYF.

This clonotype has a handful of counts. The rearrangement uses TRBV7-2 and TRBJ2-7, with a weak D call TRBD2 (5 bases). Germline CDR1 SGHTA, CDR2 FQGNSA. The CDR3 length is 14 residues. V lost 3 bases, J lost 4 bases, and 13 bases lay in between. CDR3 coding DNA: TGTGCCAGCAGCTTCCTAGCCCTGGGGTACGAGCAGTACTTC. It yields the protein CASSFLALGYEQYF.

The chain links TRBV4-3 to TRBJ2-7; D is uncertain. V was trimmed by 1 base and J by 6 bases, leaving 10 bases between them. This CDR3 region has 13 residues. The germline V gene has CDR1 LGHNA and CDR2 YSLEER. The CDR3 DNA follows: TGCGCCAGCAGCCAAGGGGTTAGTGGCGAGCAGTACTTC. It encodes CASSQGVSGEQYF.

The rearrangement links TRBV9 to TRBJ2-3; D remains ambiguous. Per the germline V gene, CDR1 is SGDLS and CDR2 is YYNGEE. The CDR3 loop spans 13 amino acids. V was shortened by 1 base and J by 5 bases, with 8 bases between the two germline ends. The CDR3 nucleotides read TGTGCCAGCAGCGTATCCGACGGAGATACGCAGTATTTT. It codes for CASSVSDGDTQYF.

The rearrangement joins TRBV28 to TRBJ2-5, with a possible D match to TRBD2 (5 bases). The ends were cut back, 6 bases at V and 4 bases at J, with 15 bases in the middle. The V gene's germline CDR1 is MDHEN and CDR2 SYDVKM. There are 14 residues in the CDR3. The CDR3 DNA is TGTGCCAGCAGGGTCCCCCGGGCGGGAGAGACCCAGTACTTC. Residues: CASRVPRAGETQYF. The full variable domain, with the rest looked up from reference TRBV28 and TRBJ2-5, is DVKVTQSSRYLVKRTGEKVFLECVQDMDHENMFWYRQDPGLGLRLIYFSYDVKMKEKGDIPEGYSVSREKKERFSLILESASTNQTSMYLCASRVPRAGETQYFGPGTRLLVL.

This chain links TRBV20-1 with TRBJ1-2; TRBD1 matches 7 bases. V lost 5 bases to trimming and J lost 7 bases; unmatched junction nucleotides: 4. The CDR3 loop spans 11 amino acids. Germline V gives CDR1 DFQATT, CDR2 SNEGSKA (reference sequence). The CDR3 bases are TGCAGTGCTGGGACAGCTCTTGGCTACACCTTC. It translates to CSAGTALGYTF.

A single count supports this clonotype. The chain couples TRBV20-1 to TRBJ2-7, with D tentatively TRBD2 (6 bases). Trimming cost V 5 bases and J 0 bases, with 11 bases left between them. The CDR3 is made up of 13 amino acids. Germline V gene sequence: CDR1 DFQATT, CDR2 SNEGSKA (reference sequence). This CDR3 is CSAGLPSSYEQYF. DNA of the CDR3: TGCAGTGCTGGACTACCAAGCTCCTACGAGCAGTACTTC.

V gene TRBV27 combines with J gene TRBJ2-7; D is unresolved. CDR1 is MNHEY, CDR2 SMNVEV, per germline (reference sequence). V was cut by 3 bases and J by 2 bases, with 11 bases left in between. The CDR3 covers 14 residues. The CDR3 nucleotides are TGTGCCAGCAGTTTGCATAGGGCGACCTACGAGCAGTACTTC. Protein: CASSLHRATYEQYF.

The sample holds a few counts of this clonotype. The chain has TRBV12-3 or TRBV12-4 and TRBJ2-5; 7 bases map to TRBD2. V lost 1 base, J lost 4 bases, and 12 bases stayed unmatched. There are 17 residues in the CDR3. The CDR3 loop is CASSLGVAGWSGETQYF. For the CDR3, the DNA is TGTGCCAGCAGTTTAGGAGTAGCGGGCTGGTCAGGAGAGACCCAGTACTTC.

This rearrangement joins TRBV7-3 to TRBJ2-1, with 9 bases fitting TRBD2. Per germline, CDR1 SGHTA and CDR2 FQGTGA. Germline trimming cut 5 bases from V and 7 bases from J; bases unmatched to any gene: 18. This CDR3 has 18 residues. The CDR3 bases are TGTGCCAGCAGCCCGTACTCACTCCAGCGGGGGGTTCATAATGAGCAGTTCTTC. This encodes CASSPYSLQRGVHNEQFF.

The sample holds a few counts of this clonotype. The chain joins TRBV6-2 or TRBV6-3 to TRBJ2-1, with D possibly called TRBD1 or TRBD2 (6 bases each). Germline assignment: CDR1 MNHEY and CDR2 SVGEGT. The CDR3 contains 16 residues. Deletions cut 7 bases from V and 2 bases from J, with 18 bases between. The CDR3 is CASTPSRGGTYNEQFF. In nucleotides, the CDR3 is TGTGCCAGCACCCCGAGCAGAGGGGGGACCTACAATGAGCAGTTCTTC.

V and J are TRBV29-1 and TRBJ1-2, with TRBD1 matching 7 bases. This CDR3 has 12 amino acids. Germline values: CDR1 SQVTM, CDR2 ANQGSEA. After removal of 5 bases from V and 7 bases from J, the junction contained 7 bases not matched to a gene. CDR3 sequence: CSVITGDFGYTF. The CDR3 DNA sequence: TGCAGCGTTATCACAGGGGACTTTGGCTACACCTTC.

The chain recombines TRBV29-1 with TRBJ1-2; D gene ambiguous. V gave up 6 bases and J gave up 4 bases, with 21 bases separating them. The CDR3 is 15 amino acids. Germline V lookup: CDR1 SQVTM, CDR2 ANQGSEA. CDR3 bases: TGCAGCGTCTCTCGTGACGCCCGAGGAGGCTATGGCTACACCTTC. Protein sequence: CSVSRDARGGYGYTF.

This clonotype was counted between two and nine times. The gene calls are TRBV9 and TRBJ1-4, with D possibly matching TRBD1 (6 bases). V was shortened by 0 bases and J by 8 bases, with 11 bases between the two germline ends. Germline-derived CDR1 and CDR2 are SGDLS and YYNGEE. This CDR3 comprises 14 residues. The CDR3 loop is CASSVGTGREKLFF. CDR3 in DNA: TGTGCCAGCAGCGTAGGAACAGGGAGGGAAAAACTGTTTTTT.

This clonotype appeared a few times. In this CDR3 the conserved last residue, phenylalanine or tryptophan, is missing, so a read error is likely. Because the CDR3's place on the DNA is in doubt, the DNA is left out and the CDR3 is given as listed by TCRdb. The chain links TRBV7-7 to TRBJ2-2; the table's D call, TRBD2, has no DNA check behind it. The length of the CDR3 is 9 amino acids, counting both ends. CDR1 is SSHAT, CDR2 FNYEAQ, per germline (reference sequence). The CDR3 reads CASSYAGLI.

This clonotype has only a few counts. This chain uses TRBV6-2 or TRBV6-3 with TRBJ1-5; D is ambiguous. The germline V gene has CDR1 MNHEY and CDR2 SVGEGT. The CDR3 totals 13 residues. V lost 4 bases to trimming and J lost 0 bases, with 4 bases between them. CDR3 in amino acids: CASSWNSNQPQHF. For the CDR3, the DNA is TGTGCCAGCAGTTGGAATAGCAATCAGCCCCAGCATTTT.

The genes are TRBV21-1 and TRBJ1-1; the table's D call, TRBD1, has no DNA check behind it. TRBV21-1 is assigned pseudogene status. The CDR3 covers 18 residues. The CDR3 coding sequence is TGTGCCAGCAGCAAAGTGCCCCGGGATAGACCCCTGAACACTGAAGCTTTCTTT. Amino acid sequence: CASSKVPRDRPLNTEAFF.

The chain combines TRBV5-6 with TRBJ1-2; D is unclear. Germline V CDR1 and CDR2: SGHDT, YYEEEE. The CDR3 is 13 amino acids. The V end was cut by 0 bases, the J end by 4 bases, with 7 bases between. This CDR3 is CASSLGHRYGYTF. DNA for the CDR3: TGTGCCAGCAGCTTGGGACACCGCTATGGCTACACCTTC. Filled out from reference TRBV5-6 and TRBJ1-2, the complete variable domain reads DAGVTQSPTHLIKTRGQQVTLRCSPKSGHDTVSWYQQALGQGPQFIFQYYEEEERQRGNFPDRFSGHQFPNYSSELNVNALLLGDSALYLCASSLGHRYGYTFGSGTRLTVV.

Worth noting for this clonotype: The junction does not match germline at one end; this may be a read error. The CDR3 protein is CTSSLFGQPSSGNTIYF. The DNA for the CDR3 is TGTACCAGCAGCTTATTCGGGCAGCCCTCCTCTGGAAACACCATATATTTT. The V gene is TRBV11-2, the J gene TRBJ1-3, with unresolved D. This CDR3 contains 17 residues. The V gene's germline CDR1 is SGHAT and CDR2 FQNNGV.

V usage is TRBV4-3 and J usage is TRBJ2-6, with no clear D. This CDR3 has 14 residues. V lost 5 bases, J lost 2 bases, and 7 bases lay in between. The V gene's germline CDR1 is LGHNA and CDR2 YSLEER. CDR3 DNA: TGCGCCAGCAGCGTACACACTGGGGCCAACGTCCTGACTTTC. Translated: CASSVHTGANVLTF.

This clonotype was seen a handful of times. The chain couples TRBV11-3 to TRBJ2-3; unclear D gene. V lost 0 bases, J lost 5 bases, and 9 bases lay in between. Germline CDR1 and CDR2: SGHNT and YENEEA. The CDR3 sequence is 14 residues long. CDR3 nucleotide sequence: TGTGCCAGCAGCTTAGATCGTTGGGGAGATACGCAGTATTTT. Translating gives CASSLDRWGDTQYF. The full variable domain, rest sourced from reference TRBV11-3 and TRBJ2-3, is EAGVVQSPRYKIIEKKQPVAFWCNPISGHNTLYWYLQNLGQGPELLIRYENEEAVDDSQLPKDRFSAERLKGVDSTLKIQPAELGDSAVYLCASSLDRWGDTQYFGPGTRLTVL.

The V call is TRBV2, the J call TRBJ2-5, with TRBD1 matching over 9 bases. The CDR3 consists of 13 residues. V was pared by 7 bases and J by 4 bases, with 4 bases of the junction left unmatched. CDR1 is SNHLY and CDR2 is FYNNEI in the germline V gene. The CDR3 bases are TGTGCCAGCACACAGGGGGCTCGAGAGACCCAGTACTTC. Amino acids: CASTQGARETQYF.

This chain uses TRBV29-1 with TRBJ2-7; D possibly uses TRBD1 or TRBD2 (5 bases each). The ends were cut back, 0 bases at V and 0 bases at J, with 9 bases in the middle. This CDR3 has 14 residues. The germline gives CDR1 SQVTM, CDR2 ANQGSEA. The CDR3 loop reads CSVEEGTASYEQYF. CDR3 nucleotide sequence: TGCAGCGTTGAAGAGGGGACCGCCTCCTACGAGCAGTACTTC.

The chain couples TRBV6-2 or TRBV6-3 to TRBJ2-5, with TRBD1 identical over 7 bases. Looked up from germline, CDR1 is MNHEY and CDR2 is SVGEGT. J was trimmed by 1 base and V by 2 bases; bases with no gene match: 1. CDR3 length: 14 residues. The CDR3 reads CASSYRTGQETQYF. The CDR3 nucleotides are TGTGCCAGCAGTTACCGGACAGGCCAAGAGACCCAGTACTTC.

This clonotype showed up just a few times. The genes are TRBV28 and TRBJ2-5; D unresolved. Trimming stripped 0 bases from V and 9 bases from J, with 11 bases between. The CDR3 extends over 13 amino acids. CDR1 and CDR2 from the germline V gene are MDHEN and SYDVKM. In DNA form, the CDR3 reads TGTGCCAGCAGTTTATGTACCGGGTGTGCCCAGTACTTC. Its protein is CASSLCTGCAQYF.

The chain links TRBV4-3 to TRBJ2-6; possibly TRBD1 or TRBD2 for D (5 bases each). Trimming stripped 4 bases from V and 12 bases from J, with 19 bases between. Germline V gene sequence: CDR1 LGHNA, CDR2 YSLEER. This CDR3 region has 15 residues. Written as DNA, the CDR3 is TGCGCCAGCAGCCGGTCTGGCACAGGAGGCTCCGTCCTGACTTTC. Translated, it gives CASSRSGTGGSVLTF.

With respect to this clonotype: At one end the junction does not follow the germline gene, possibly because of a read error. V usage is TRBV7-7 and J usage is TRBJ2-2, with D possibly being TRBD2 (6 bases). This CDR3 contains 15 residues. CDR1 and CDR2 (germline): SSHAT, FNYEAQ (reference sequence). The CDR3 spells CASSLGLHNTGELFF. In DNA form, the CDR3 reads TGTGCTAGCAGCTTAGGACTACATAACACCGGGGAGCTGTTTTTT.

This clonotype showed up many times. CDR3 sequence (DNA): TGTGCCACCCTTAGGGGGGGGTCGTTCAATGAGCAGTTCTTC. It specifies CATLRGGSFNEQFF. The chain joins TRBV12-3 or TRBV12-4 to TRBJ2-1; tentative D call: TRBD2 (7 bases). CDR3 size: 14 residues. Between the trimmed V and J ends, which lost 10 bases and 6 bases, there was a span of 19 bases.